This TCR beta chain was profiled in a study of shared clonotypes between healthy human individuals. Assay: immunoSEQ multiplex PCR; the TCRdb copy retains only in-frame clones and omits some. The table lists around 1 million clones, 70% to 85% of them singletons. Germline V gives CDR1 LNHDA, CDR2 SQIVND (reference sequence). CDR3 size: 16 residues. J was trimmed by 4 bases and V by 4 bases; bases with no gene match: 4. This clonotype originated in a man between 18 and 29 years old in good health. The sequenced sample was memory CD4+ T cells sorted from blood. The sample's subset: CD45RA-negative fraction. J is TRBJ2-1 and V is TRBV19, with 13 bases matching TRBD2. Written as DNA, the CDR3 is TGTGCCAGTAGTAGGACTAGCGGGAGACCATACAATGAGCAGTTCTTC. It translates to CASSRTSGRPYNEQFF.